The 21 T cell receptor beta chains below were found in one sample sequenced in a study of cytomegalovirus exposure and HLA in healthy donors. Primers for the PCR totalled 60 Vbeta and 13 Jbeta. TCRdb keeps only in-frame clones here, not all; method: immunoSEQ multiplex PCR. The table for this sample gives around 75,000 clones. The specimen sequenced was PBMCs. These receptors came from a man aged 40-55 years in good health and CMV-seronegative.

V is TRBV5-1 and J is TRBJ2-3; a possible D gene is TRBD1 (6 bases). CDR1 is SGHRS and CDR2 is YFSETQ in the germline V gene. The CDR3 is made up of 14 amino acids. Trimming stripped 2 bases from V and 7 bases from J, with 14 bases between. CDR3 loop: CASSFGQGFNTQYF. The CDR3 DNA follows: TGCGCCAGCAGCTTCGGGCAGGGGTTCAATACGCAGTATTTT.

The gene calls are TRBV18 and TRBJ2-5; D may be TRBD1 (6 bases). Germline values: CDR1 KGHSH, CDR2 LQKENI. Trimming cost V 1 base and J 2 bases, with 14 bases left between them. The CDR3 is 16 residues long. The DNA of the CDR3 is TGTGCCAGCTCACCACGTCAGACAGGACCACAAGAGACCCAGTACTTC. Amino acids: CASSPRQTGPQETQYF. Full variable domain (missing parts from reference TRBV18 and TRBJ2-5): NAGVMQNPRHLVRRRGQEARLRCSPMKGHSHVYWYRQLPEEGLKFMVYLQKENIIDESGMPKERFSAEFPKEGPSILRIQQVVRGDSAAYFCASSPRQTGPQETQYFGPGTRLLVL.

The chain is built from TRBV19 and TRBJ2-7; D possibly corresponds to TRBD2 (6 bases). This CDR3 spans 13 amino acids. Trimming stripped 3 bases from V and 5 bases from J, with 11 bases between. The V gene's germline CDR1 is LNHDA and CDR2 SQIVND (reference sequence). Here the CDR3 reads CASSMVGLHEQYF. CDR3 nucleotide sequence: TGTGCCAGTAGTATGGTGGGACTTCACGAGCAGTACTTC.

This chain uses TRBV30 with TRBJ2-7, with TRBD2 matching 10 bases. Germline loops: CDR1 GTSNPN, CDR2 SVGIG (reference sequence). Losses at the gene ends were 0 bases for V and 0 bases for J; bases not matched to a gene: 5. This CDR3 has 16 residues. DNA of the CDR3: TGTGCCTGGAGTGTGATAGCGGGAGGCCCCTCCTACGAGCAGTACTTC. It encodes CAWSVIAGGPSYEQYF.

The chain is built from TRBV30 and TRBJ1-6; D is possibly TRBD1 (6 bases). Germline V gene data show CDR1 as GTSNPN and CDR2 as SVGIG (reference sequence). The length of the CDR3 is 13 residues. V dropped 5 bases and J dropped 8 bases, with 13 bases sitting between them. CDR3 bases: TGTGCCTGGTCCGGGACATCCGATTCACCCCTCCACTTT. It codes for CAWSGTSDSPLHF. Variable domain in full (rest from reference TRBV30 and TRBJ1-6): SQTIHQWPATLVQPVGSPLSLECTVEGTSNPNLYWYRQAAGRGLQLLFYSVGIGQISSEVPQNLSASRPQDRQFILSSKKLLLSDSGFYLCAWSGTSDSPLHFGNGTRLTVT.

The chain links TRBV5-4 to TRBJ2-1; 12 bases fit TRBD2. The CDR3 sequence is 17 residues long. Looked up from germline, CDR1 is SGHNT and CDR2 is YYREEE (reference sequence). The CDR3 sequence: CADTRLAGDNVDNEQFF. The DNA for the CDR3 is TGTGCTGATACTAGACTAGCGGGAGATAACGTTGACAATGAGCAGTTCTTC.

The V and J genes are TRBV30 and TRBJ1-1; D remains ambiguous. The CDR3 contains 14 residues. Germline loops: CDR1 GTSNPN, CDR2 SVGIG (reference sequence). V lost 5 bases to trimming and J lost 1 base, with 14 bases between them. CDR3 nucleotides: TGTGCCTGGGGTGGGTCTAGATCGAACACTGAAGCTTTCTTT. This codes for CAWGGSRSNTEAFF.

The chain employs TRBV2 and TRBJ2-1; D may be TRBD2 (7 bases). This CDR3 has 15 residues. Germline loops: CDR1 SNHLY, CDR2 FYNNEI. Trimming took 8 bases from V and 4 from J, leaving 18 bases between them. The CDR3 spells CASGGATGTYNEQFF. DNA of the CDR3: TGTGCCAGCGGGGGGGCTACTGGAACATACAATGAGCAGTTCTTC.

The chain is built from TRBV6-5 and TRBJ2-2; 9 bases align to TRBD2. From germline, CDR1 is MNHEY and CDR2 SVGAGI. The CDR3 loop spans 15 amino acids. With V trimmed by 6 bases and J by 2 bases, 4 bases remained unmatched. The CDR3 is CASSGTSRNTGELFF. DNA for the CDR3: TGTGCCAGCAGCGGGACTAGCCGAAACACCGGGGAGCTGTTTTTT.

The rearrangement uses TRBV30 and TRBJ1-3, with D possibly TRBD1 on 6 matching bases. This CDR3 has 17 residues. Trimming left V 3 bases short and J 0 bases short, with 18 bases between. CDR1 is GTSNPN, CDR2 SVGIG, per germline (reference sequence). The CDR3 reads CAWSYRDGIISGNTIYF. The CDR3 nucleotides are TGTGCCTGGAGCTACAGGGACGGAATCATCTCTGGAAACACCATATATTTT.

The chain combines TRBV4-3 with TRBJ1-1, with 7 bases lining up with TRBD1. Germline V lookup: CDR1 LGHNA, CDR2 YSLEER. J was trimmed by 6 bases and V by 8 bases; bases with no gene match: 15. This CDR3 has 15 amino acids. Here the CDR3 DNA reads TGCGCCAGCGGACCGGGAGACAGGGTAATCTCTGAAGCTTTCTTT. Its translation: CASGPGDRVISEAFF.

The CDR3 here is CASSKLRNGLHHEQYF. In DNA, the CDR3 is TGTGCCAGCAGTAAATTGCGGAACGGCCTCCACCACGAGCAGTACTTC. The rearrangement joins TRBV27 to TRBJ2-7; D gene uncertain. This CDR3 region has 16 residues. Germline CDR1 MNHEY, CDR2 SMNVEV (reference sequence). V dropped 5 bases and J dropped 5 bases, with 22 bases sitting between them.

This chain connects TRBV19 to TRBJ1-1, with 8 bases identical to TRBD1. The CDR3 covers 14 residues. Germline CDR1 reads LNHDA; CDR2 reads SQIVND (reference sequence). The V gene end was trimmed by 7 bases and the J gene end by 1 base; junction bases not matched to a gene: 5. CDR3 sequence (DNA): TGTGCCAGTACCTTAGACAGGGGGAACACTGAAGCTTTCTTT. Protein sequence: CASTLDRGNTEAFF.

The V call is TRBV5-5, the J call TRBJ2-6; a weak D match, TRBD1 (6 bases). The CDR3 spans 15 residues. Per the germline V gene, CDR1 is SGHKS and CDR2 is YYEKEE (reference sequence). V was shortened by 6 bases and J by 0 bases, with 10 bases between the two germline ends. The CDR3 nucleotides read TGTGCCAGCATCGAGGGGGACTCTGGGGCCAACGTCCTGACTTTC. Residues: CASIEGDSGANVLTF. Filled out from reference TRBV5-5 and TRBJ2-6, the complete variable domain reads DAGVTQSPTHLIKTRGQQVTLRCSPISGHKSVSWYQQVLGQGPQFIFQYYEKEERGRGNFPDRFSARQFPNYSSELNVNALLLGDSALYLCASIEGDSGANVLTFGAGSRLTVL.

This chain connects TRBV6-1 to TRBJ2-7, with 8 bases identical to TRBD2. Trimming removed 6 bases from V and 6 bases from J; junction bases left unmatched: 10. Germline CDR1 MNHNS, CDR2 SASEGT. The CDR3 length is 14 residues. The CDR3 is CASRPGNREGEQYF. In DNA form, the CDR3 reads TGTGCCAGCAGGCCCGGGAACCGGGAGGGCGAGCAGTACTTC.

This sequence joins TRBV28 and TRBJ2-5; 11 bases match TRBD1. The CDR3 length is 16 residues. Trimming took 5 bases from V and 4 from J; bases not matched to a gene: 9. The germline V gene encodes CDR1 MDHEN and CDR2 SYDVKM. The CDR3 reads CASSPGQGAAGETQYF. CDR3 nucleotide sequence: TGTGCCAGCAGTCCCGGACAGGGGGCTGCGGGAGAGACCCAGTACTTC. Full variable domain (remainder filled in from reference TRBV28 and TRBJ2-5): DVKVTQSSRYLVKRTGEKVFLECVQDMDHENMFWYRQDPGLGLRLIYFSYDVKMKEKGDIPEGYSVSREKKERFSLILESASTNQTSMYLCASSPGQGAAGETQYFGPGTRLLVL.

The chain's CDR3 is CASSLDTGGEQFF. Written as DNA, the CDR3 is TGCGCCAGCAGCTTGGACACGGGAGGTGAGCAGTTCTTC. This chain uses TRBV5-1 with TRBJ2-1, with 7 bases lining up with TRBD2. V lost 0 bases, J lost 9 bases, and 3 bases stayed unmatched. CDR1 is SGHRS, CDR2 YFSETQ, per germline. The length of the CDR3 is 13 residues.

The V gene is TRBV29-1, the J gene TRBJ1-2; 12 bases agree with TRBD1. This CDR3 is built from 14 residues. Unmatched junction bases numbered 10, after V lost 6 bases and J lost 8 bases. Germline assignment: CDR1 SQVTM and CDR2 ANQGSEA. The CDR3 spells CSVGGTGGSEGYTF. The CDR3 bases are TGCAGCGTGGGAGGGACAGGGGGCAGTGAAGGCTACACCTTC.

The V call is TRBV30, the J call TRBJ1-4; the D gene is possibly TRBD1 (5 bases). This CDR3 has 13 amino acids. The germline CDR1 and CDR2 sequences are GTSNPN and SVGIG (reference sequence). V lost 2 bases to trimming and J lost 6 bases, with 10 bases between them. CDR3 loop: CAWSSGGDEKLFF. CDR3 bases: TGTGCCTGGAGTTCGGGGGGAGATGAAAAACTGTTTTTT.

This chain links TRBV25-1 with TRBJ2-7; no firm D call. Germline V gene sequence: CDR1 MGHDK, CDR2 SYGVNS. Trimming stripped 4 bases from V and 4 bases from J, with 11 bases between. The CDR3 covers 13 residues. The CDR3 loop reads CASSGTDTYEQYF. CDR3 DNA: TGTGCCAGCAGTGGAACAGATACGTACGAGCAGTACTTC.

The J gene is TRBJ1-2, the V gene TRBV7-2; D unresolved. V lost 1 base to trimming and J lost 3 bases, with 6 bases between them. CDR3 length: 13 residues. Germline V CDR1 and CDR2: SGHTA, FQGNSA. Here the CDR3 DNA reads TGTGCCAGCAGCTTAGTCCCGGACTATGGCTACACCTTC. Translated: CASSLVPDYGYTF. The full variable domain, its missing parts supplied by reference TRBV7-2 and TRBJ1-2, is GAGVSQSPSNKVTEKGKDVELRCDPISGHTALYWYRQSLGQGLEFLIYFQGNSAPDKSGLPSDRFSAERTGGSVSTLTIQRTQQEDSAVYLCASSLVPDYGYTFGSGTRLTVV.